The clone carrying this T cell receptor (beta chain) was picked up a small number of times. The target antigen is unknown. The data were taken from a study of human T cells and chemical hapten exposure. Study-level findings and limits: Healthy individuals' immune responses may differ from those of donors, who had alopecia.

Looked up from germline, CDR1 is SGHNT and CDR2 is YENEEA. The ends were cut back, 0 bases at V and 5 bases at J, with 13 bases in the middle. This CDR3 region has 16 residues. Treatment denoted: therapeutic diphenylcyclopropenone sensitization with weekly scalp DPC. Unique molecular identifiers were attached to individual cDNA molecules within the library. TCRdb re-called the reads with MiXCR, one entry per CDR3 protein. The repertoire consists of approximately 5,000 distinct CDR3 sequences, with about 60% occurring once and the leading ten covering 3.5% to 4.5%. The sequence derives from an adult with alopecia areata. Some clones in this sample may be carry-over from other donors' samples. This table probably holds off-target reads from a library built for another chain. This chain uses TRBV11-3 with TRBJ2-2, with D possibly matching TRBD2 (5 bases). The material sequenced was whole blood, taken before DPC sensitization or 2, 6, or about 24 weeks after (not recorded which). The CDR3 bases are TGTGCCAGCAGCTTAGACCAGCGGAGCGGAACCGGGGAGCTGTTTTTT. This encodes CASSLDQRSGTGELFF.